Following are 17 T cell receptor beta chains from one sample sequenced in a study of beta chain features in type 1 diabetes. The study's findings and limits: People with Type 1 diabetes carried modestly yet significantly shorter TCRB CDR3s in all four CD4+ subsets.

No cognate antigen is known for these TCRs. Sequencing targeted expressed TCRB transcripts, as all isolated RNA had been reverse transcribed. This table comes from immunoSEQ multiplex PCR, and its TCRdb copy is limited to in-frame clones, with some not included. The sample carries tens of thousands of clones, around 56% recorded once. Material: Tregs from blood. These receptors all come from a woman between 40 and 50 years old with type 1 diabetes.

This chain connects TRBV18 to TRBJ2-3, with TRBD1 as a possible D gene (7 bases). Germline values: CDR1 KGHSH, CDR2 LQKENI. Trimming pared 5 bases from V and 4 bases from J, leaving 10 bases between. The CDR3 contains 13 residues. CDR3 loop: CASSARGADTQYF. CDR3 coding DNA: TGTGCCAGCTCAGCCAGGGGGGCAGATACGCAGTATTTT.

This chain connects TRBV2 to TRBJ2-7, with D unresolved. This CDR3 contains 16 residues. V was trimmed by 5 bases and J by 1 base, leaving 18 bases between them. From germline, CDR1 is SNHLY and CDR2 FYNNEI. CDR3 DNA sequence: TGTGCCAGCAGTCGTGGCCCAACCGCTTCTTCCTACGAGCAGTACTTC. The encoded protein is CASSRGPTASSYEQYF.

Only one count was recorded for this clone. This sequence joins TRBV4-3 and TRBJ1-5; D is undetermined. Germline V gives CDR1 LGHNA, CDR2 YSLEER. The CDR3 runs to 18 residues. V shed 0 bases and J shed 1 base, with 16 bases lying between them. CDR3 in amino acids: CASSQDAAAGGSNQPQHF. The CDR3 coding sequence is TGCGCCAGCAGCCAAGATGCGGCAGCCGGAGGGAGCAATCAGCCCCAGCATTTT.

CDR3 residues: CAIHSDRGQPQHF. The CDR3 DNA reads TGTGCCATCCATTCGGACAGGGGTCAGCCCCAGCATTTT. V gene TRBV10-3 combines with J gene TRBJ1-5; 9 bases are shared with TRBD1. The CDR3 contains 13 residues. The V segment lost 8 bases and the J segment 6 bases; nucleotides outside the gene matches: 5. CDR1 ENHRY and CDR2 SYGVKD come from the germline V gene.

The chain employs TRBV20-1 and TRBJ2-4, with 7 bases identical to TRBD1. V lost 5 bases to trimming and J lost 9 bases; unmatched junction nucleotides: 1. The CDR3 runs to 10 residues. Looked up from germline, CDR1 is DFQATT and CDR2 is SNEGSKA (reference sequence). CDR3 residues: CSASGGIQYF. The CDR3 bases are TGCAGTGCTTCAGGGGGCATTCAGTACTTC.

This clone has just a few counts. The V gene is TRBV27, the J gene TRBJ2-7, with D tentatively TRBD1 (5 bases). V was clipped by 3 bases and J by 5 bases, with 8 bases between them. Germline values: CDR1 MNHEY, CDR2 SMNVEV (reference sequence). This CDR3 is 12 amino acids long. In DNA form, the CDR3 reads TGTGCCAGCAGTTTTATAGGGGACGAGCAGTACTTC. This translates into CASSFIGDEQYF.

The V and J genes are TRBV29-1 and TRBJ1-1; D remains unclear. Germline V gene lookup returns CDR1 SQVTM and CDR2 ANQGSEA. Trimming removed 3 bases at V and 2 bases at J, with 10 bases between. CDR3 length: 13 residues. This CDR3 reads CSVETFRNTEAFF. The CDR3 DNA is TGCAGCGTTGAGACATTCAGAAACACTGAAGCTTTCTTT.

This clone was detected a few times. CDR3 loop: CASVRGKNGEQYF. CDR3 DNA: TGTGCCAGCGTCCGGGGAAAGAACGGCGAGCAGTACTTC. The rearrangement uses TRBV6-6 and TRBJ2-7; D is possibly TRBD2 (5 bases). This CDR3 has 13 residues. The V gene's germline CDR1 is MNHNY and CDR2 SVGAGI (reference sequence). Between the trimmed V and J ends, which lost 8 bases and 6 bases, there was a span of 17 bases.

CDR3 DNA sequence: TGTGCCAGCTCACCATTGATTCTAGCGGGACATAATGAGCAGTTCTTC. Its protein is CASSPLILAGHNEQFF. This sequence joins TRBV18 and TRBJ2-1; 9 bases match TRBD2. The CDR3 covers 16 residues. Looked up from germline, CDR1 is KGHSH and CDR2 is LQKENI. With 2 bases clipped from V and 7 bases from J, the junction kept 9 bases outside the gene matches.

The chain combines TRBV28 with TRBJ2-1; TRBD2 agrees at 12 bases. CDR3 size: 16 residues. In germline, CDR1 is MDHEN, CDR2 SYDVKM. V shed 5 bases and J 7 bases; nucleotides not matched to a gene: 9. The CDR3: CASSALAGGPLNEQFF. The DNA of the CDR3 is TGTGCCAGCAGTGCCCTAGCGGGAGGGCCATTGAATGAGCAGTTCTTC.

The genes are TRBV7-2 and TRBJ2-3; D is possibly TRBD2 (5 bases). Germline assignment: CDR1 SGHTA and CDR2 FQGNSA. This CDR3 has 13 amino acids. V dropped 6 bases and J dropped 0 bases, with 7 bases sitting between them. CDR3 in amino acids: CASRPGSTDTQYF. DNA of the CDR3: TGTGCCAGCAGGCCGGGGAGCACAGATACGCAGTATTTT.

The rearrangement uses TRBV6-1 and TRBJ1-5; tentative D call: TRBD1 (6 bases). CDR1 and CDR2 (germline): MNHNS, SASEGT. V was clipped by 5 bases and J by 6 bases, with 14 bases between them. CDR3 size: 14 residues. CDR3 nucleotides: TGTGCCAGCAGTTCGCTAGGGGGTTCTCAGCCCCAGCATTTT. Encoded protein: CASSSLGGSQPQHF.

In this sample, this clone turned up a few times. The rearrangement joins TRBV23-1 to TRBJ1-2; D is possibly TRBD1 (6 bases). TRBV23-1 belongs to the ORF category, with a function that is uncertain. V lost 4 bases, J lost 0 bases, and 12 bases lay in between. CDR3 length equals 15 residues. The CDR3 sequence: CASSRWDTPNYGYTF. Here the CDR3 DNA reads TGCGCCAGCAGTCGCTGGGACACCCCTAACTATGGCTACACCTTC.

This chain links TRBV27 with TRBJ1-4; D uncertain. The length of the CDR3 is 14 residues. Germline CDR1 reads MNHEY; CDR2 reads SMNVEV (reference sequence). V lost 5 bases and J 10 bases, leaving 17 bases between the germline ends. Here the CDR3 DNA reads TGTGCCAGCAGTCCCTTGGGCCAGGTCAGAAAACTGTTTTTT. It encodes CASSPLGQVRKLFF. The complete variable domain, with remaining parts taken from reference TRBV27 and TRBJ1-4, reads EAQVTQNPRYLITVTGKKLTVTCSQNMNHEYMSWYRQDPGLGLRQIYYSMNVEVTDKGDVPEGYKVSRKEKRNFPLILESPSPNQTSLYFCASSPLGQVRKLFFGSGTQLSVL.

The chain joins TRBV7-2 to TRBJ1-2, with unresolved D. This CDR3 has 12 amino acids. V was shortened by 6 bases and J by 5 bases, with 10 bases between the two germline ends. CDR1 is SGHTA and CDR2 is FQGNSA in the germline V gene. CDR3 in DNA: TGTGCCAGCAGTCCGAGCGTTTATGGCTACACCTTC. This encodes CASSPSVYGYTF.

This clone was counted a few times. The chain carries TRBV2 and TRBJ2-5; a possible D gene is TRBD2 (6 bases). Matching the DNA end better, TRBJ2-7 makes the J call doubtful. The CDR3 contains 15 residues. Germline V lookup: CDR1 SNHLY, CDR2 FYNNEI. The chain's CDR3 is CASSLGRGSSYEQYF. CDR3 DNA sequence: TGTGCCAGCAGTTTGGGACGGGGGTCTTCCTACGAGCAGTACTTC.

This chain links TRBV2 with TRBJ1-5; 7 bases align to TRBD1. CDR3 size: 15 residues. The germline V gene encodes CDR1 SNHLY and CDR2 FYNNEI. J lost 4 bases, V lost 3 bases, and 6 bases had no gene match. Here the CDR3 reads CASSEWGRGNQPQHF. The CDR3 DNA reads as TGTGCCAGCAGTGAGTGGGGCAGGGGGAATCAGCCCCAGCATTTT. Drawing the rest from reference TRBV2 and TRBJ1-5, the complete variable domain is EPEVTQTPSHQVTQMGQEVILRCVPISNHLYFYWYRQILGQKVEFLVSFYNNEISEKSEIFDDQFSVERPDGSNFTLKIRSTKLEDSAMYFCASSEWGRGNQPQHFGDGTRLSIL.